This T cell receptor (beta chain) was sequenced for a study of siplizumab effects on memory and regulatory T cells. Some 9.7 x 10^4 TCR templates were assayed per sample. TCRdb keeps only in-frame clones here, not all; method: immunoSEQ multiplex PCR. The sample includes about 80,000 clones, approximately 95% of them seen just once. As concerns this clone: Its antigen remains unidentified.

The CDR3 is 17 residues long. Germline values: CDR1 MNHEY, CDR2 SMNVEV (reference sequence). Trimming shortened V by 1 base and J by 0 bases, and 14 bases separated the two germline ends. Study results and limitations: Controls had roughly 28% Treg-derived mappable alloreactive CD4+ clones on average, versus nearly 70% with siplizumab. Some alloreactive sequences were traceable to unstimulated CD4+ memory cells, and siplizumab significantly reduced them.

The chain links TRBV27 to TRBJ2-3; D not resolved. Sequencing input: CD8+ T cells sorted from blood. The receptor's source is a human donor in good health. The DNA for the CDR3 is TGTGCCAGCAGTTTATACCTCTTTGGGTCTAGCACAGATACGCAGTATTTT. It yields the protein CASSLYLFGSSTDTQYF.